This entry concerns a single TCR beta chain. Its antigen is currently unknown. 5'RACE, which relied on constant-segment primers, yielded TCR alpha and TCR beta cDNA libraries carrying sample barcodes and UMIs. TCRdb re-called the 5' RACE reads with MiXCR, one entry per CDR3 protein. The sample includes 84,000 or so distinct CDR3 sequences, more than 11% of them seen just once. These data come from a study of T-cell memory formation after mild COVID-19. Study information: Clusters were largely donor specific. Study results and limitations: Clones shrinking between day 15 and 85 showed a balanced CD4/CD8 split, and those that grew later tilted toward CD4+. SARS-CoV-2 specificity was not confirmed for second-wave clones peaking on day 37.

Trimming stripped 1 base from V and 6 bases from J, with 12 bases between. This CDR3 is built from 14 residues. Germline V gene data show CDR1 as SGHNT and CDR2 as YYREEE (reference sequence). The sequence was collected from an adult woman who had mild COVID-19 (a few samples of this study predate the infection). Cell type and time point are not known. The sequenced sample consisted of PBMCs or a T cell subset sorted from them (not recorded which). The V and J genes are TRBV5-4 and TRBJ2-3; D is possibly TRBD2 (6 bases). Written as DNA, the CDR3 is TGTGCCAGCAGCTTGAGGGGAGGCAAGGATACGCAGTATTTT. It translates to CASSLRGGKDTQYF.